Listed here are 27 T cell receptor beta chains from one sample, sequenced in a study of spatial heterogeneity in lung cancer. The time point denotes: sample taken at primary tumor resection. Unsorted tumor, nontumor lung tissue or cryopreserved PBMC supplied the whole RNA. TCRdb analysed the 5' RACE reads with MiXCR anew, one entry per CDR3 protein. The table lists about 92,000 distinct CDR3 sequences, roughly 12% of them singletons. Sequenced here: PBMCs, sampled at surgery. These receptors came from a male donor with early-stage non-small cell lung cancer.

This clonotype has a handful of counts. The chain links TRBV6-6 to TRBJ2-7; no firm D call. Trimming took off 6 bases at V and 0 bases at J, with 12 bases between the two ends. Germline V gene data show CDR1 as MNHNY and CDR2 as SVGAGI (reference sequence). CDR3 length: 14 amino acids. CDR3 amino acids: CASRLTASSYEQYF. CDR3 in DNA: TGTGCCAGCAGATTGACTGCCAGCTCCTACGAGCAGTACTTC.

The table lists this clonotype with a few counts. CDR3: CATSDLASGTAGELFF. The CDR3 DNA sequence: TGTGCCACCAGTGATCTAGCCTCCGGGACAGCCGGGGAGCTGTTTTTT. This sequence joins TRBV24-1 and TRBJ2-2; 7 bases fit TRBD1. Germline V gene data show CDR1 as KGHDR and CDR2 as SFDVKD. V lost 3 bases, J lost 6 bases, and 9 bases stayed unmatched. This CDR3 contains 16 residues.

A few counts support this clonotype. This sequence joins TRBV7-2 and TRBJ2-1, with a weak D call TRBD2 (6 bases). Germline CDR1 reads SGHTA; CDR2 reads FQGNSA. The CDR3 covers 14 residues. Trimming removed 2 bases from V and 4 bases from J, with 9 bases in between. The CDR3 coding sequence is TGTGCCAGCAGCTTACGGGACTCGTACAATGAGCAGTTCTTC. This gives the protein CASSLRDSYNEQFF.

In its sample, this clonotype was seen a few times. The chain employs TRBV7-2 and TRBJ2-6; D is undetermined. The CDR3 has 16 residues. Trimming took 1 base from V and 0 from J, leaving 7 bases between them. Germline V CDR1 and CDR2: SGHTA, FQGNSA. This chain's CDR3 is CASSLGPSSGANVLTF. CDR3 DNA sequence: TGTGCCAGCAGCTTAGGACCGAGCTCTGGGGCCAACGTCCTGACTTTC.

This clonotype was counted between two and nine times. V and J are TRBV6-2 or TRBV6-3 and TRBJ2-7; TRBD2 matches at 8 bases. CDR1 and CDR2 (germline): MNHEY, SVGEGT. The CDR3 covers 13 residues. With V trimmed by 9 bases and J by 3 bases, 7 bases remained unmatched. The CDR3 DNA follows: TGTGCCAGTTCCCGGGCGGGAGGCTACGAGCAGTACTTC. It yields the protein CASSRAGGYEQYF.

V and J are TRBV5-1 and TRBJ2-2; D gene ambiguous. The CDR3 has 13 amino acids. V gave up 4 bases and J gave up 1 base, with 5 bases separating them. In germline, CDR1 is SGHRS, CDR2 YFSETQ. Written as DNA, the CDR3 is TGCGCCAGCAGCAATGGGAACACCGGGGAGCTGTTTTTT. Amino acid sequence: CASSNGNTGELFF.

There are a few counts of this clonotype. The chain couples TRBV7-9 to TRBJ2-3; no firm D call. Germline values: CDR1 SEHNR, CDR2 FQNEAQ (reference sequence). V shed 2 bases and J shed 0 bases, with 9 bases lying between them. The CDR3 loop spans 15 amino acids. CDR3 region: CASSLTRVSTDTQYF. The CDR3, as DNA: TGTGCCAGCAGCTTAACAAGGGTTAGCACAGATACGCAGTATTTT.

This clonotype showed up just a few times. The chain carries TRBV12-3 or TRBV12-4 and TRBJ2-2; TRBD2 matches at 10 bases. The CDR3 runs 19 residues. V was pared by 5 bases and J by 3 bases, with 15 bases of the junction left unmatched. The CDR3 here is CASSPRERGGTRDTGELFF. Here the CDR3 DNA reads TGTGCCAGCAGTCCCCGCGAGCGGGGGGGCACGAGGGACACCGGGGAGCTGTTTTTT.

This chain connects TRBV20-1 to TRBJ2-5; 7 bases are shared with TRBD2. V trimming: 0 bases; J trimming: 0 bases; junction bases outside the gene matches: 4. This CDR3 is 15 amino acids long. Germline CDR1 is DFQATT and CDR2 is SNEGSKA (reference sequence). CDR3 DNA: TGCAGTGCTAGAGACCCTAGCGGATACCAAGAGACCCAGTACTTC. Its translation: CSARDPSGYQETQYF.

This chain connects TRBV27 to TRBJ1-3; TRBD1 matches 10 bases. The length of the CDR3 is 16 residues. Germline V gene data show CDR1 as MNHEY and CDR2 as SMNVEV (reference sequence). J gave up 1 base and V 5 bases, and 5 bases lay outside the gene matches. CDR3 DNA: TGTGCCAGCAGTGGGGGACAGGGGTGGTCTGGAAACACCATATATTTT. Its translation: CASSGGQGWSGNTIYF.

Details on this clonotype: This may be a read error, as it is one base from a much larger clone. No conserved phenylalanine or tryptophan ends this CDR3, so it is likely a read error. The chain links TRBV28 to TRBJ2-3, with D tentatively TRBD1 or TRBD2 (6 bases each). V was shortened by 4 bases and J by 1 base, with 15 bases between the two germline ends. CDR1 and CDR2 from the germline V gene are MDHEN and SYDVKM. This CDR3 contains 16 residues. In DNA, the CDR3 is TGTGCCAGCAGTTCTCAGGGGCGGGGCGGCACAGATACGCAGTATTTA. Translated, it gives CASSSQGRGGTDTQYL.

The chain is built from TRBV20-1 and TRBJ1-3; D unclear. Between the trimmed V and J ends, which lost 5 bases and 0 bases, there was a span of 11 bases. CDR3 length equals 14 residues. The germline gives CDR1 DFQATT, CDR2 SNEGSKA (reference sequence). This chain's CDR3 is CSAPDMTSGNTIYF. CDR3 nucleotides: TGCAGTGCTCCTGACATGACCTCTGGAAACACCATATATTTT.

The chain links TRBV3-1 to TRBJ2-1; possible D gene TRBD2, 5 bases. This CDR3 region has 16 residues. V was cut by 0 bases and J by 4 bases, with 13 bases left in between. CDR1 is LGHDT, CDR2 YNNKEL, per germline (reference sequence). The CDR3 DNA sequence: TGTGCCAGCAGCCAAGAATCGGAGCGGCGGTACAATGAGCAGTTCTTC. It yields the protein CASSQESERRYNEQFF.

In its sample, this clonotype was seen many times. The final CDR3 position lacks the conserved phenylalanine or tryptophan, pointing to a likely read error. The CDR3 coding sequence is TGCAGCGGCTCGGGTCCACAAGAGACCCAGTACATC. Translating it yields CSGSGPQETQYI. The gene calls are TRBV29-1 and TRBJ2-5; D is ambiguous. V was cut by 7 bases and J by 2 bases, with 11 bases left in between. The CDR3 runs 12 residues. Germline V gene lookup returns CDR1 SQVTM and CDR2 ANQGSEA.

The CDR3 is CASSVAGTGGNEQFF. In nucleotides, the CDR3 is TGTGCCAGCAGCGTCGCCGGGACAGGGGGCAATGAGCAGTTCTTC. The chain combines TRBV7-2 with TRBJ2-1, with TRBD1 identical over 11 bases. The germline V gene encodes CDR1 SGHTA and CDR2 FQGNSA. V shed 5 bases, J shed 6 bases, and the junction held 6 bases outside the gene matches. The CDR3 runs to 15 residues.

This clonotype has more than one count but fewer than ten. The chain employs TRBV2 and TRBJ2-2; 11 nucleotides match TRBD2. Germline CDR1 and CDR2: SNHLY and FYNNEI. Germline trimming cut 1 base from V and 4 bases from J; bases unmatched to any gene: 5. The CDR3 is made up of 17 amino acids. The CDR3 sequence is CASSEVPLAGGTGELFF. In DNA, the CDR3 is TGTGCCAGCAGTGAAGTCCCGCTAGCGGGGGGCACCGGGGAGCTGTTTTTT.

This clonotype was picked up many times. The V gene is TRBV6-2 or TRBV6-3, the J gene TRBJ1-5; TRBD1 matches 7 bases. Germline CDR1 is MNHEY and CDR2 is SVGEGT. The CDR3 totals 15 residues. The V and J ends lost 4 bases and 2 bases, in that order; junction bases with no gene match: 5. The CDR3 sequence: CASSSQGSGNQPQHF. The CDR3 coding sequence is TGTGCCAGCAGTTCACAGGGGTCAGGCAATCAGCCCCAGCATTTT.

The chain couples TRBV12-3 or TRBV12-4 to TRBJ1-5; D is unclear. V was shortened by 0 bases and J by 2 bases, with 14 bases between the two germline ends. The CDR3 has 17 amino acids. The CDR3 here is CASSLAHSGFGNQPQHF. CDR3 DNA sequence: TGTGCCAGCAGTTTAGCGCATTCGGGGTTCGGCAATCAGCCCCAGCATTTT.

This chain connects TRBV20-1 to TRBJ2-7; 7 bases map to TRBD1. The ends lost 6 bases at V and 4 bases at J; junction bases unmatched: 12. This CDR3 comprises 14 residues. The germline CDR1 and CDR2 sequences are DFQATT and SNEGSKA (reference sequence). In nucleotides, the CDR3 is TGCAGTGCCACAGCCCTGACAGGGCGATACGAGCAGTACTTC. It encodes CSATALTGRYEQYF.

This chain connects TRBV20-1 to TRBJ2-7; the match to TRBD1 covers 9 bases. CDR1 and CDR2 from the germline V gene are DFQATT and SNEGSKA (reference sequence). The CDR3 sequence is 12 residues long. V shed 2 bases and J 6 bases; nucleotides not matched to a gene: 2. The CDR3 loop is CSARTTGGEQYF. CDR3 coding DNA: TGCAGTGCTAGAACGACAGGGGGCGAGCAGTACTTC.

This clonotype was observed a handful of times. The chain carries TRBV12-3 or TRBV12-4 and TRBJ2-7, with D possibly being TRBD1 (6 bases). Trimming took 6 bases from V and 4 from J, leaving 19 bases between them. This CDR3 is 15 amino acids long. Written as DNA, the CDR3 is TGTGCCAGCAGCTACACCGGGACATCCAATTACGAGCAGTACTTC. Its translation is CASSYTGTSNYEQYF.

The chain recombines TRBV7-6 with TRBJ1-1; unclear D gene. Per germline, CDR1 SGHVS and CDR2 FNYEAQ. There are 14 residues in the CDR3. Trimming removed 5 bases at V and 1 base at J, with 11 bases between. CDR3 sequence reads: CASSLNGENTEAFF. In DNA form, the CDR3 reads TGTGCCAGCAGCCTCAACGGGGAGAACACTGAAGCTTTCTTT.

CDR3 in DNA: TGTGCCAGCAGCTTAGATGCCGGGACTAGCGGGAGGCGAACCGGGGAGCTGTTTTTT. Protein: CASSLDAGTSGRRTGELFF. This sequence joins TRBV11-2 and TRBJ2-2, with TRBD2 identical over 15 bases. This CDR3 has 19 residues. V lost 0 bases and J lost 5; bases outside the gene matches: 7. Germline CDR1 SGHAT, CDR2 FQNNGV.

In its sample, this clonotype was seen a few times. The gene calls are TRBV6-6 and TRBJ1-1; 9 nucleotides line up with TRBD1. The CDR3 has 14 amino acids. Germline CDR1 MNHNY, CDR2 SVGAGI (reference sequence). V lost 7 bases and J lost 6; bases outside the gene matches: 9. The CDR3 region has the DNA TGTGCCAGCATCGAGACAGGGGGATCATCTGAAGCTTTCTTT. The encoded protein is CASIETGGSSEAFF.

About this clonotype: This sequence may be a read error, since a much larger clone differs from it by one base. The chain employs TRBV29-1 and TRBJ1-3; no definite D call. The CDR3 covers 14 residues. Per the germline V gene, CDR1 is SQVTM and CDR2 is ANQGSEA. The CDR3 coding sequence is TGCAGCGTTGAGGTACCGACCTCTGGAAACACCATACATTTT. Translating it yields CSVEVPTSGNTIHF.

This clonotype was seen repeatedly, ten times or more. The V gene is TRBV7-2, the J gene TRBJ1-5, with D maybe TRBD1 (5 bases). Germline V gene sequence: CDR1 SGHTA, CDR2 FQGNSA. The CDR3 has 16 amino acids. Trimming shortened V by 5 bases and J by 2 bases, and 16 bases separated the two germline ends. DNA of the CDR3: TGTGCCAGCAGCCCGCACGGGACTCGGGGCAATCAGCCCCAGCATTTT. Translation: CASSPHGTRGNQPQHF.

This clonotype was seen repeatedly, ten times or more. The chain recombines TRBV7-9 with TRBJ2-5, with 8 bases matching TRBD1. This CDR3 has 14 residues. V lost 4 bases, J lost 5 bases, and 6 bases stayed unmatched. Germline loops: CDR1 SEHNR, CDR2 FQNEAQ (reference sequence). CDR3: CASSSYRGDETQYF. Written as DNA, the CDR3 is TGTGCCAGCAGCTCCTACAGGGGGGACGAGACCCAGTACTTC.